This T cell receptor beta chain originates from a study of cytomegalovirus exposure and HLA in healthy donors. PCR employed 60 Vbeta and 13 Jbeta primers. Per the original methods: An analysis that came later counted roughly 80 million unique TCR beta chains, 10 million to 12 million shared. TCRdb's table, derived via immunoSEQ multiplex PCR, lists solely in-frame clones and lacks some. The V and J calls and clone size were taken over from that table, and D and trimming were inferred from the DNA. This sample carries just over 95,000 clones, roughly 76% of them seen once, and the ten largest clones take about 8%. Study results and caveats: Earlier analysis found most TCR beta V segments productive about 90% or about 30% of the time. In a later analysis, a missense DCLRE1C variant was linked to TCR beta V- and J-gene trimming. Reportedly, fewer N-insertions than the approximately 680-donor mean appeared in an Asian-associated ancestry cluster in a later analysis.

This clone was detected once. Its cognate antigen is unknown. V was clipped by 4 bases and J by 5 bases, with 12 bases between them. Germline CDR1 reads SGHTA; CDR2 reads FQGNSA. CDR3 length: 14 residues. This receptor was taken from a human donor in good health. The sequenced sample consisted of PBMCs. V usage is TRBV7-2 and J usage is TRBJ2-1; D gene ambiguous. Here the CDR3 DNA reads TGTGCCAGCAGCTATTCCCTCAGTAACAATGAGCAGTTCTTC. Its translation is CASSYSLSNNEQFF.